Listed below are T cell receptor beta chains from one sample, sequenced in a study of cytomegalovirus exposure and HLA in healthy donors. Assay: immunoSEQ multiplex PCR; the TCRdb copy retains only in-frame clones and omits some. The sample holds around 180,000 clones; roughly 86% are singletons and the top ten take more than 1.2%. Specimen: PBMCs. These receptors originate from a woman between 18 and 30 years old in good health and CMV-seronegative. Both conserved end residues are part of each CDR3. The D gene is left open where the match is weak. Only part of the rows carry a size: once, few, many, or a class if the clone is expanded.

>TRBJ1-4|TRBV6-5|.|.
CASSYTGMGEKLFF
TGTGCCAGCAGTTACACAGGGATGGGAGAAAAACTGTTTTTT
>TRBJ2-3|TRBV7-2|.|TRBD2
CASSLLGLAGFTDTQYF
TGTGCCAGCAGCTTATTGGGTCTAGCGGGGTTCACAGATACGCAGTATTTT
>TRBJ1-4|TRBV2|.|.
CASSFNRETNEKLFF
TGTGCCAGCAGCTTCAACAGGGAAACTAATGAAAAACTGTTTTTT
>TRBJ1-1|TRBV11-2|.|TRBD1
CASSRGQGTYTEAFF
TGTGCCAGCAGCCGGGGACAGGGAACTTACACTGAAGCTTTCTTT
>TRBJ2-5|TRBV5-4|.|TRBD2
CASSPEGLAATETQYF
TGTGCCAGCAGCCCCGAGGGACTAGCGGCAACAGAGACCCAGTACTTC
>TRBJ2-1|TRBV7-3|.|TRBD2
CASSPRVAGGTGEQFF
TGTGCCAGCAGCCCCCGGGTAGCGGGGGGGACAGGAGAGCAGTTCTTC
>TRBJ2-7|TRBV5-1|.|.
CASSLITGLPGEQYF
TGCGCCAGCAGCCTGATTACGGGACTCCCAGGGGAGCAGTACTTC
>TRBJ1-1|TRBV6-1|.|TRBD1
CASSDMGWDSGNTEAFF
TGTGCCAGCAGTGATATGGGATGGGACAGCGGGAACACTGAAGCTTTCTTT
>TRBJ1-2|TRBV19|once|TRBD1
CASRIGDRVPYGYTF
TGTGCCAGTAGAATCGGGGACAGGGTTCCCTATGGCTACACCTTC
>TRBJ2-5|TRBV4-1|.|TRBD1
CASSQDRRAETQYF
TGCGCCAGCAGCCAGGACAGGCGGGCAGAGACCCAGTACTTC
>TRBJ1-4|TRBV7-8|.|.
CASSPLRVATNEKLFF
TGTGCCAGCAGCCCCCTCCGGGTTGCAACTAATGAAAAACTGTTTTTT
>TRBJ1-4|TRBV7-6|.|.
CASSLSVIEKLFF
TGTGCCAGCAGCTTAAGCGTAATTGAAAAACTGTTTTTT
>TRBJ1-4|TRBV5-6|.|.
CASSLSRDPLNEKLFF
TGTGCCAGCAGCTTGTCCAGGGATCCCCTTAATGAAAAACTGTTTTTT
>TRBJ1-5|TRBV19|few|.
CASSSVSGQPQHF
TGTGCCAGTAGTTCCGTGTCGGGTCAGCCCCAGCATTTT
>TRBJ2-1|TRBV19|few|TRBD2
CASSIASGSLDEQFF
TGTGCCAGTAGTATAGCTAGCGGGAGTCTGGATGAGCAGTTCTTC
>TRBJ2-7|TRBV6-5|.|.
CASSPGGLGIYEQYF
TGTGCCAGCAGCCCCGGCGGTCTCGGAATCTACGAGCAGTACTTC
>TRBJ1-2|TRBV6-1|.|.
CASSGTGFRYYGYTF
TGTGCCAGCAGTGGTACAGGGTTTAGGTACTATGGCTACACCTTC
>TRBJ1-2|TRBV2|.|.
CASTLGEDYGYTF
TGTGCCAGCACTTTAGGGGAGGACTATGGCTACACCTTC
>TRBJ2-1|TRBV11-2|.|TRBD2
CASSAFRTSGSLYNEQFF
TGTGCCAGCAGCGCCTTCCGGACTAGCGGGAGTTTATACAATGAGCAGTTCTTC
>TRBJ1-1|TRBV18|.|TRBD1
CASSPPDRWPTEAFF
TGTGCCAGCTCACCACCGGACAGGTGGCCCACTGAAGCTTTCTTT
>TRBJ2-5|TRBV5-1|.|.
CASWHSTGLRRETQYF
TGCGCCAGCTGGCATAGCACAGGGCTTCGTAGGGAGACCCAGTACTTC
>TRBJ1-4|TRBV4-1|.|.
CASSQEVRGEELFF
TGCGCCAGCAGCCAAGAGGTACGGGGTGAGGAACTGTTTTTT
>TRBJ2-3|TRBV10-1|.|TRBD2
CASSNGLAGVRTDTQYF
TGCGCCAGCAGTAATGGACTAGCGGGGGTTCGCACAGATACGCAGTATTTT
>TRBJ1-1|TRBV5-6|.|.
CASSFRDTEAFF
TGTGCCAGCAGCTTCAGGGACACTGAAGCTTTCTTT
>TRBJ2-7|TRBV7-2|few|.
CASSLNPGAYEQYF
TGTGCCAGCAGCTTAAATCCCGGGGCCTACGAGCAGTACTTC
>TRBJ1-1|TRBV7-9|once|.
CASSPGDWDTEAFF
TGTGCCAGCAGCCCAGGTGATTGGGACACTGAAGCTTTCTTT
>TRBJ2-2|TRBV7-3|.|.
CASSFSTGELFF
TGTGCCAGCAGCTTTAGTACCGGGGAGCTGTTTTTT
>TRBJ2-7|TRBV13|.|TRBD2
CASSSRRGVSYEQYF
TGTGCCAGCAGCTCTCGGCGGGGGGTTAGCTACGAGCAGTACTTC
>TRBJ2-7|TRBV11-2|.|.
CASSSGYEQYF
TGTGCCAGCAGCTCAGGCTACGAGCAGTACTTC
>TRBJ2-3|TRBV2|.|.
CASSEGPAGSFTDTQYF
TGTGCCAGCAGTGAAGGGCCCGCTGGCTCTTTCACAGATACGCAGTATTTT
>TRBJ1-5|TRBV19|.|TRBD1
CASSGDREVQPQHF
TGTGCCAGTAGTGGGGACAGGGAGGTTCAGCCCCAGCATTTT
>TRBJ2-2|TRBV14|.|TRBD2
CASSQVGGAGKTGELFF
TGTGCCAGCAGCCAAGTCGGGGGGGCCGGAAAAACCGGGGAGCTGTTTTTT
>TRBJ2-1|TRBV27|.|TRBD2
CASSLRSSGTLNEQFF
TGTGCCAGCAGCCTGCGTAGTAGCGGGACTCTCAATGAGCAGTTCTTC
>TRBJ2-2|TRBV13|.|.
CASPRGGGELFF
TGTGCCAGCCCGAGGGGGGGCGGGGAGCTGTTTTTT
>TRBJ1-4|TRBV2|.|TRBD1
CASSGQGLPNEKLFF
TGTGCCAGCAGTGGACAGGGTTTACCTAATGAAAAACTGTTTTTT
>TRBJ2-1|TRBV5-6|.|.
CASSMDGGFYNEQFF
TGTGCCAGCAGCATGGACGGAGGGTTCTACAATGAGCAGTTCTTC
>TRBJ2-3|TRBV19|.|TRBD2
CASISAGDDTQYF
TGTGCCAGTATAAGCGCGGGAGACGATACGCAGTATTTT
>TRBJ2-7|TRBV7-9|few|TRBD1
CASSSDRGSSYEQYF
TGTGCCAGCAGCTCGGACAGGGGGAGCTCCTACGAGCAGTACTTC
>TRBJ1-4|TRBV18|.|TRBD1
CASSPGSGGDEKLFF
TGTGCCAGCTCACCCGGGTCAGGGGGCGATGAAAAACTGTTTTTT
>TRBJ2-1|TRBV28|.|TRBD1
CASSLGTGVVNEQFF
TGTGCCAGCAGTCTAGGGACAGGGGTTGTGAATGAGCAGTTCTTC
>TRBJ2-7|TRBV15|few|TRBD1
CATSRGTGAYEQYF
TGTGCCACCAGCAGAGGAACAGGGGCGTACGAGCAGTACTTC
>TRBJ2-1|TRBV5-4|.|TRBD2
CASSPNSGNSYNEQFF
TGTGCCAGCAGCCCAAATAGCGGGAACTCCTACAATGAGCAGTTCTTC
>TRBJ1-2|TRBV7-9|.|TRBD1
CASSPRQGSFGYTF
TGTGCCAGCAGCCCCAGACAGGGTTCCTTCGGCTACACCTTC
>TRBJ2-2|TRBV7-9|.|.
CASGRIMNTGELFF
TGTGCCAGTGGCAGGATTATGAACACCGGGGAGCTGTTTTTT
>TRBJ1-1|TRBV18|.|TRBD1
CASSPQTGVNTEAFF
TGTGCCAGCTCACCGCAGACAGGGGTGAACACTGAAGCTTTCTTT
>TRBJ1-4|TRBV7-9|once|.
CASSHQQGSREKLFF
TGTGCCAGCAGCCACCAACAGGGAAGTAGAGAAAAACTGTTTTTT
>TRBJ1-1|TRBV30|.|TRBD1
CAWSPRQGAGNTEAFF
TGTGCCTGGAGCCCTAGACAGGGGGCTGGGAACACTGAAGCTTTCTTT
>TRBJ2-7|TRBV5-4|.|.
CASSLDRDSYEQYF
TGTGCCAGCAGCTTGGACAGGGACTCCTACGAGCAGTACTTC
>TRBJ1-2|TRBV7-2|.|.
CASSLISSAYGYTF
TGTGCCAGCAGCTTAATCAGTAGCGCATATGGCTACACCTTC
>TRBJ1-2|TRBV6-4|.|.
CASSDGSGSPPDAGYTF
TGTGCCAGCAGTGACGGTTCAGGGTCCCCCCCCGATGCGGGCTACACCTTC
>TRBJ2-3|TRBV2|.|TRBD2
CARTSGGATDTQYF
TGTGCCAGAACAAGCGGGGGGGCCACAGATACGCAGTATTTT
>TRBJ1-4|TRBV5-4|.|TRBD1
CASSSGRDRDEKLFF
TGTGCCAGCAGCTCGGGCCGGGACAGGGATGAAAAACTGTTTTTT
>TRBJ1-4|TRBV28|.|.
CASSLGATGNEKLFF
TGTGCCAGCAGTCTAGGGGCGACTGGTAATGAAAAACTGTTTTTT
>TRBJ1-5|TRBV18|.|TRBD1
CASSRPTGGTGNQPQHF
TGTGCCAGCTCTCGACCGACAGGGGGCACGGGCAATCAGCCCCAGCATTTT
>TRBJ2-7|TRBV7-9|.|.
CASSFGQNYEQYF
TGTGCCAGCAGCTTTGGGCAGAACTACGAGCAGTACTTC
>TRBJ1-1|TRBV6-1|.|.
CASSELGQLTEAFF
TGTGCCAGCAGTGAATTGGGGCAGCTCACTGAAGCTTTCTTT
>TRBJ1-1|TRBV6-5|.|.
CASSKRGMNTEAFF
TGTGCCAGCAGTAAAAGGGGGATGAACACTGAAGCTTTCTTT
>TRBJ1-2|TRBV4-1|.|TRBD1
CASTYGDRVDYGYTF
TGCGCCAGCACCTACGGGGACAGGGTCGACTATGGCTACACCTTC